These T cell receptor beta chains were read from a single sample in a study of cytomegalovirus exposure and HLA in healthy donors. Clones were read by immunoSEQ multiplex PCR, and TCRdb kept only the in-frame ones, dropping some. The sample consists of 25,000 to 30,000 clones, approximately 62% of them appearing once. Input material: PBMCs. These receptors originate from a male donor in good health and CMV-seropositive. Each CDR3 is given with its conserved first and last residue. D genes are given only for firm matches. Where a row states a size, it is once, few, many or the class of an expanded clone; other rows omit it.

.	TRBD1	TRBV27	13	TRBJ2-5	CASSLEQGETQYF	TGTGCCAGCAGTTTAGAACAGGGGGAGACCCAGTACTTC
.	TRBD1	TRBV9	14	TRBJ1-1	CASSVGQGSTEAFF	TGTGCCAGCAGCGTCGGACAGGGGAGCACTGAAGCTTTCTTT
.	.	TRBV20-1	11	TRBJ1-1	CSAATGTEAFF	TGCAGTGCTGCAACAGGGACTGAAGCTTTCTTT
once	TRBD1	TRBV18	16	TRBJ2-1	CASSQPQGGTYNEQFF	TGTGCCAGCTCACAGCCGCAAGGGGGCACCTACAATGAGCAGTTCTTC
few	TRBD2	TRBV13	15	TRBJ2-7	CASSKTSGGLREQYF	TGTGCCAGCAGCAAAACTAGCGGGGGGCTGAGGGAGCAGTACTTC
.	.	TRBV27	17	TRBJ2-6	CASGTGTYYSGANVLTF	TGTGCCAGCGGAACCGGGACTTATTACTCTGGGGCCAACGTCCTGACTTTC
.	.	TRBV28	11	TRBJ2-7	CASHDRYEQYF	TGTGCCAGCCACGACAGATACGAGCAGTACTTC
.	TRBD1	TRBV9	16	TRBJ1-4	CASSATGTGLNEKLFF	TGTGCCAGCAGCGCAACCGGGACAGGGCTTAATGAAAAACTGTTTTTT
few	.	TRBV7-2	15	TRBJ1-1	CASSFRNSMNTEAFF	TGTGCCAGCAGCTTCCGGAACAGCATGAACACTGAAGCTTTCTTT
few	.	TRBV5-8	11	TRBJ1-6	CASSLIRPLHF	TGTGCCAGCAGCTTAATTCGGCCCCTCCACTTT
.	TRBD2	TRBV5-6	15	TRBJ2-7	CASSSSSGGGYEQYF	TGTGCCAGCAGCTCGAGTAGCGGGGGGGGCTACGAGCAGTACTTC
.	.	TRBV30	17	TRBJ1-3	CAWSVNLVLSSGNTIYF	TGTGCCTGGAGTGTTAACTTGGTGCTGAGCTCTGGAAACACCATATATTTT
once	.	TRBV29-1	11	TRBJ1-2	CSVPTGYGYTF	TGCAGCGTTCCTACCGGTTATGGCTACACCTTC
.	.	TRBV7-9	11	TRBJ1-4	CASSSDEKLFF	TGTGCCAGCAGTTCTGATGAAAAACTGTTTTTT
.	TRBD2	TRBV10-1	13	TRBJ2-7	CASSVSTGGEQYF	TGCGCCAGCAGTGTTTCGACGGGGGGCGAGCAGTACTTC
.	TRBD1	TRBV5-5	15	TRBJ2-7	CASSLFPGTAYEQYF	TGTGCCAGCAGCTTGTTCCCCGGGACAGCTTACGAGCAGTACTTC
.	TRBD2	TRBV5-1	18	TRBJ2-3	CASSLAPSGGAGADTQYF	TGCGCCAGCAGCTTGGCCCCTAGCGGGGGGGCCGGCGCAGATACGCAGTATTTT
.	.	TRBV30	12	TRBJ1-2	CAWRPGPYGYTF	TGTGCCTGGAGGCCGGGTCCCTATGGCTACACCTTC
.	.	TRBV28	15	TRBJ1-1	CASSLRGRPQTEAFF	TGTGCCAGCAGTTTAAGGGGCAGACCACAAACTGAAGCTTTCTTT
.	.	TRBV30	12	TRBJ1-2	CAWSSTWDSYTF	TGTGCCTGGAGTTCGACCTGGGACAGCTACACCTTC
.	TRBD1	TRBV5-3	13	TRBJ1-2	CARRLGQNYGYTF	TGTGCCAGAAGACTGGGACAGAACTATGGCTACACCTTC
.	.	TRBV9	14	TRBJ2-2	CASSVGQNTGELFF	TGTGCCAGCAGCGTAGGACAGAACACCGGGGAGCTGTTTTTT